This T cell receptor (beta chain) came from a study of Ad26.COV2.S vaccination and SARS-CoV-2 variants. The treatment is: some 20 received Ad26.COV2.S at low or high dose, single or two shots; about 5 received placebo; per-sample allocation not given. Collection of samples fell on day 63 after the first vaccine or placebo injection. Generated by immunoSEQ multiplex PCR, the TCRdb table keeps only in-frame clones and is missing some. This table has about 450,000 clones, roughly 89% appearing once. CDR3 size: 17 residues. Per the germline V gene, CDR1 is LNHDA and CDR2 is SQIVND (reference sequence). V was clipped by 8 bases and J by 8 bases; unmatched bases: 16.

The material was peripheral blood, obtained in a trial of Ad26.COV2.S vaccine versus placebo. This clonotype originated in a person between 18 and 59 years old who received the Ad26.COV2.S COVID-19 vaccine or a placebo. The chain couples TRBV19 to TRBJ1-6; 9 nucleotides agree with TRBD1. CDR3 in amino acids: CASGDRDPAQPYSPLHF. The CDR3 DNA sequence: TGTGCCAGTGGGGACAGGGACCCAGCTCAGCCCTATTCACCCCTCCACTTT.